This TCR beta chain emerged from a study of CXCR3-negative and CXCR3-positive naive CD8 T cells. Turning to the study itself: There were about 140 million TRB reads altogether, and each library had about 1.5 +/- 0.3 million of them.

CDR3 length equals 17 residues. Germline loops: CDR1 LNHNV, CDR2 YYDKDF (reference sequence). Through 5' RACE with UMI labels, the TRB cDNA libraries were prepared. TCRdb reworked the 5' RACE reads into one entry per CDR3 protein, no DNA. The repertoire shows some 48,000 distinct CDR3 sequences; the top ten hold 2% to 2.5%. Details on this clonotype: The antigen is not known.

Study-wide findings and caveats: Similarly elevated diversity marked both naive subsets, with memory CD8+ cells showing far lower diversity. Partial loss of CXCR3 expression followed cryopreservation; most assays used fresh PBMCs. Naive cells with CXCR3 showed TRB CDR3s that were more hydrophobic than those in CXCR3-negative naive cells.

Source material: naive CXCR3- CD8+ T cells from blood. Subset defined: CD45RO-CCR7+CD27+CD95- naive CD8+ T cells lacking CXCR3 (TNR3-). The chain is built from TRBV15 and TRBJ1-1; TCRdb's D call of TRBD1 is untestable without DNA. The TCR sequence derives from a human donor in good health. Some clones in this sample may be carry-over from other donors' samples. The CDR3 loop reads CATSRDRGPGQGIDAFF.